One sample yielded the 21 T cell receptor beta chains listed below, sequenced in a study of CD8 T cells in ankylosing spondylitis. One entry per CDR3 protein results from TCRdb running MiXCR on the 5' RACE reads. The sample lists some 130,000 distinct CDR3 sequences, approximately 13% occurring once. Input material: blood, either unsorted or a sorted T cell fraction (not recorded which). The receptors here all came from a female donor with ankylosing spondylitis or in good health (not recorded which).

CDR3 sequence (DNA): TGTGCCAGCACCTACGGGGGGATCTCTGGAAACACCATATATTTT. Encoded protein: CASTYGGISGNTIYF. The rearrangement links TRBV12-3 or TRBV12-4 to TRBJ1-3; D is possibly TRBD1 (5 bases). This CDR3 comprises 15 residues. Trimming pared 7 bases from V and 0 bases from J, leaving 13 bases between.

This clonotype showed up many times. This chain joins TRBV3-1 and TRBJ1-5; 8 bases fit TRBD1. Unmatched junction bases numbered 4, after V lost 5 bases and J lost 4 bases. This CDR3 comprises 14 residues. CDR1 and CDR2 (germline): LGHDT, YNNKEL (reference sequence). Here the CDR3 DNA reads TGTGCCAGCAGCAGACAGGGGAGAAATCAGCCCCAGCATTTT. It is translated as CASSRQGRNQPQHF.

This clonotype has ten or more counts. J is TRBJ2-3 and V is TRBV9; 9 bases match TRBD2. The germline V gene encodes CDR1 SGDLS and CDR2 YYNGEE. CDR3 size: 15 residues. V shed 1 base, J shed 6 bases, and the junction held 6 bases outside the gene matches. In DNA, the CDR3 is TGTGCCAGCAGCGTAAGTAGCGGGAGAGCCGATACGCAGTATTTT. Protein sequence: CASSVSSGRADTQYF.

This clonotype appeared a single time. Possible read error: a much larger clone is one base away. This chain connects TRBV20-1 to TRBJ2-1, with D possibly TRBD2 on 5 matching bases. This CDR3 is 15 amino acids long. Germline V CDR1 and CDR2: DFQATT, SNEGSKA (reference sequence). CDR3 nucleotides: TGCTGTGCTAGAGTCCATGCCGGGGAGATTGGTGAGCAGTTCTTC. Encoded protein: CCARVHAGEIGEQFF.

This clonotype has at least ten counts. This chain uses TRBV6-5 with TRBJ2-6; D might be TRBD2 (6 bases). The V end was cut by 1 base, the J end by 0 bases, with 10 bases between. This CDR3 has 17 amino acids. Germline V lookup: CDR1 MNHEY, CDR2 SVGAGI. The CDR3 DNA reads TGTGCCAGCAGTTACTGGGGGGTGAGCTCTGGGGCCAACGTCCTGACTTTC. Its translation is CASSYWGVSSGANVLTF.

This clonotype was detected ten times or more. This chain joins TRBV12-3 or TRBV12-4 and TRBJ2-5, with TRBD2 identical over 8 bases. This CDR3 spans 17 amino acids. The trim removed 5 bases at V and 3 bases at J, leaving 14 bases unmatched. The CDR3 DNA reads as TGTGCCAGCAGTCGCGTGGCGGGGGGCCTTGGAAAAGAGACCCAGTACTTC. This gives the protein CASSRVAGGLGKETQYF.

The J gene is TRBJ2-1, the V gene TRBV29-1; 10 bases agree with TRBD1. The CDR3 has 16 residues. Germline V gene lookup returns CDR1 SQVTM and CDR2 ANQGSEA. The ends lost 6 bases at V and 0 bases at J; junction bases unmatched: 8. CDR3 nucleotides: TGCAGCGTCCGGACAGGGGGAGGGAGCTCCTACAATGAGCAGTTCTTC. Encoded protein: CSVRTGGGSSYNEQFF.

In regard to this clonotype: This may come from a read error, since a much larger clone is one base off. The J gene is TRBJ1-3, the V gene TRBV20-1; 7 positions match TRBD1. The junction had 7 bases not matched to a gene; V was cut back by 8 bases and J by 3 bases. Germline V CDR1 and CDR2: DFQATT, SNEGSKA (reference sequence). The CDR3 is 13 residues long. CDR3 residues: CSTLQGDGNTIYF. CDR3 coding DNA: TGCAGTACCCTGCAGGGGGATGGAAACACCATATATTTT.

This clonotype occurred many times. The V call is TRBV28, the J call TRBJ2-7, with 8 bases fitting TRBD1. The CDR3 is 14 residues long. The V gene end was trimmed by 4 bases and the J gene end by 3 bases; junction bases not matched to a gene: 5. Germline CDR1 MDHEN, CDR2 SYDVKM. The CDR3 bases are TGTGCCAGCAGTTGGCCGGGACAGGTCTACGAGCAGTACTTC. Protein: CASSWPGQVYEQYF. The full variable domain, rest sourced from reference TRBV28 and TRBJ2-7, is DVKVTQSSRYLVKRTGEKVFLECVQDMDHENMFWYRQDPGLGLRLIYFSYDVKMKEKGDIPEGYSVSREKKERFSLILESASTNQTSMYLCASSWPGQVYEQYFGPGTRLTVT.

This clonotype was detected only a few times. The CDR3 sequence: CASAKQMGGNTEAFF. CDR3 nucleotides: TGTGCCAGCGCCAAACAAATGGGGGGGAACACTGAAGCTTTCTTT. J is TRBJ1-1 and V is TRBV7-3; D may be TRBD1 (5 bases). The V and J ends lost 8 bases and 1 base respectively, with 17 bases between them. Germline CDR1 is SGHTA and CDR2 is FQGTGA. The CDR3 sequence is 15 residues long.

The V and J genes are TRBV29-1 and TRBJ2-5; 8 bases map to TRBD2. V was clipped by 6 bases and J by 5 bases; unmatched bases: 8. Per germline, CDR1 SQVTM and CDR2 ANQGSEA. The length of the CDR3 is 13 residues. CDR3 in amino acids: CSVSAGVGETQYF. CDR3 DNA sequence: TGCAGCGTATCAGCGGGGGTAGGGGAGACCCAGTACTTC.

This clonotype has ten or more counts. V gene TRBV12-3 or TRBV12-4 combines with J gene TRBJ2-7; perhaps TRBD1 as D (5 bases). There are 11 residues in the CDR3. Trimming cost V 5 bases and J 6 bases, with 8 bases left between them. This CDR3 is CASSAGPEQYF. The CDR3 DNA is TGTGCCAGCAGTGCAGGGCCCGAGCAGTACTTC.

This clonotype came up a few times. The V gene is TRBV27, the J gene TRBJ1-1, with no clear D. Germline V gene sequence: CDR1 MNHEY, CDR2 SMNVEV (reference sequence). The V end lost 6 bases, the J end lost 5 bases, and 10 bases lay between the germline ends. This CDR3 contains 12 residues. This chain's CDR3 is CASRREETEAFF. Here the CDR3 DNA reads TGTGCCAGCAGGAGGGAGGAAACTGAAGCTTTCTTT.

This clonotype was detected only a few times. The rearrangement uses TRBV9 and TRBJ2-7; 7 bases match TRBD1. CDR3 size: 14 residues. Trimming cost V 3 bases and J 7 bases; bases outside gene matches: 10. CDR1 and CDR2 (germline): SGDLS, YYNGEE. This chain's CDR3 is CASSGGGKGGEQYF. As DNA, the CDR3 is TGTGCCAGCAGCGGAGGGGGCAAGGGTGGAGAGCAGTACTTC.

In its sample, this clonotype was seen many times. The chain recombines TRBV11-2 with TRBJ2-3, with D unclear. The CDR3 sequence is 12 residues long. Germline values: CDR1 SGHAT, CDR2 FQNNGV. V was clipped by 1 base and J by 9 bases, with 8 bases between them. The CDR3 sequence is CASSLVLSTQYF. CDR3 coding DNA: TGTGCCAGCAGCTTAGTCCTTAGCACGCAGTATTTT.

There are many counts of this clonotype. V usage is TRBV10-3 and J usage is TRBJ1-5; D unclear. The V gene's germline CDR1 is ENHRY and CDR2 SYGVKD. The CDR3 is 15 amino acids. Trimming cost V 0 bases and J 4 bases, with 10 bases left between them. The CDR3 is CAISESMGGNQPQHF. The CDR3 DNA follows: TGTGCCATCAGTGAGTCGATGGGCGGGAATCAGCCCCAGCATTTT.

CDR3 DNA: TGCGCCAGCAAACTGGCCGGGACTCCCCCGTACGAGCAGTACTTC. It specifies CASKLAGTPPYEQYF. The rearrangement uses TRBV5-1 and TRBJ2-7, with D possibly being TRBD2 (6 bases). This CDR3 has 15 residues. The germline V gene encodes CDR1 SGHRS and CDR2 YFSETQ. Between the trimmed V and J ends, which lost 6 bases and 4 bases, there was a span of 20 bases.

The table lists this clonotype with many counts. The chain is built from TRBV6-1 and TRBJ2-7; possible D gene TRBD2, 7 bases. V was pared by 6 bases and J by 6 bases, with 21 bases between. The V gene's germline CDR1 is MNHNS and CDR2 SASEGT. The CDR3 covers 15 residues. CDR3 sequence (DNA): TGTGCCAGCAGCCGCTTTGAAGGGGGAGGGAGCGAGCAGTACTTC. This translates into CASSRFEGGGSEQYF.

This clonotype was seen ten or more times. This chain's CDR3 is CAIGQGVHEQYF. CDR3 coding DNA: TGTGCCATCGGACAGGGCGTCCACGAGCAGTACTTC. This chain uses TRBV12-3 or TRBV12-4 with TRBJ2-7; TRBD1 matches 8 bases. The CDR3 length is 12 residues. Trimming at V came to 10 bases and at J to 5 bases, leaving 7 bases not matched to a gene.

The V and J genes are TRBV6-5 and TRBJ2-2, with 12 bases lining up with TRBD1. CDR1 MNHEY and CDR2 SVGAGI come from the germline V gene. The ends lost 2 bases at V and 0 bases at J; junction bases unmatched: 4. There are 18 residues in the CDR3. This CDR3 reads CASSYRGQGATNTGELFF. CDR3 DNA: TGTGCCAGCAGTTACCGGGGACAGGGGGCGACGAACACCGGGGAGCTGTTTTTT.

This clonotype showed up just a few times. The chain joins TRBV28 to TRBJ2-3, with a possible D match to TRBD1 (6 bases). The germline V gene has CDR1 MDHEN and CDR2 SYDVKM. The CDR3 sequence is 14 residues long. Trimming stripped 7 bases from V and 2 bases from J, with 13 bases between. The CDR3 DNA follows: TGTGCCAGCAAAAACAGGGCCAACACAGATACGCAGTATTTT. Protein sequence: CASKNRANTDTQYF.